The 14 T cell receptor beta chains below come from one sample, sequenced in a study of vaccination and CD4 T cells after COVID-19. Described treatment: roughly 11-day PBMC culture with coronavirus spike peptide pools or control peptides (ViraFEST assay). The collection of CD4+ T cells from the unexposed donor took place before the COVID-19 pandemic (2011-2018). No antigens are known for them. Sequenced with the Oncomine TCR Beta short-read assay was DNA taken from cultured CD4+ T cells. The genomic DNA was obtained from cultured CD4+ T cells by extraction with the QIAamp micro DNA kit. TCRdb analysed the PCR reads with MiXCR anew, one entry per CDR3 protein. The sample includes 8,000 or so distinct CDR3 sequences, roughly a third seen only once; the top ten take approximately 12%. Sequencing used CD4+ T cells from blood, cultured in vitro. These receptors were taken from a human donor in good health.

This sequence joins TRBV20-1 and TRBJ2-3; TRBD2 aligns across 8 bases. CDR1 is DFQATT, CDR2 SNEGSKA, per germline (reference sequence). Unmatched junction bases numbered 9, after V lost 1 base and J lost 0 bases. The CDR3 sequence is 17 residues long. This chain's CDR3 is CSARGRGASGSTDTQYF. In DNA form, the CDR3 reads TGCAGTGCTAGAGGGAGGGGTGCTAGCGGGAGCACAGATACGCAGTATTTT.

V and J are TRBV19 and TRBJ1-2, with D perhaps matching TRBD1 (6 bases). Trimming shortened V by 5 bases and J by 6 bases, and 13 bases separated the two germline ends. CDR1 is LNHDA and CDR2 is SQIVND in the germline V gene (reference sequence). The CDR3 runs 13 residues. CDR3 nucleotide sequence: TGTGCCAGTAGTCTGGGGAACAGGGATGGCTACACCTTC. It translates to CASSLGNRDGYTF.

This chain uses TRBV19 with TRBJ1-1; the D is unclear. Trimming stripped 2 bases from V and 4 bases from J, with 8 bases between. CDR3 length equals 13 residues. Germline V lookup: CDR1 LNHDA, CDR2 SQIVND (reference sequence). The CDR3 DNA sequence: TGTGCCAGTAGTATAAATGGTGGCACTGAAGCTTTCTTT. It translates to CASSINGGTEAFF.

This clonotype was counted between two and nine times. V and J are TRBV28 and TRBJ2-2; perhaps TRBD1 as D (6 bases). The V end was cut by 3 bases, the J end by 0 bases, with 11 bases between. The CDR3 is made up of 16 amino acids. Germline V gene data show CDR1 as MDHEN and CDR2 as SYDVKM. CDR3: CASSFGGGPNTGELFF. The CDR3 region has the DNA TGTGCCAGCAGTTTTGGGGGCGGACCGAACACCGGGGAGCTGTTTTTT.

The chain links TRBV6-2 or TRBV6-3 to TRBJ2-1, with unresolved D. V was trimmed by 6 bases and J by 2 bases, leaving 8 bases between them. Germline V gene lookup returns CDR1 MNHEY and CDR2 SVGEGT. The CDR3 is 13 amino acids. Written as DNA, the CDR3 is TGTGCCAGCAGGAATCCCCCCTACAATGAGCAGTTCTTC. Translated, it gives CASRNPPYNEQFF.

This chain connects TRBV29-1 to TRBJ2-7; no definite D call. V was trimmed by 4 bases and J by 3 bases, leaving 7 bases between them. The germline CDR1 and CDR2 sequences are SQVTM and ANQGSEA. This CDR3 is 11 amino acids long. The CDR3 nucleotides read TGCAGCGTTGTGGTCCTCTACGAGCAGTACTTC. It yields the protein CSVVVLYEQYF.

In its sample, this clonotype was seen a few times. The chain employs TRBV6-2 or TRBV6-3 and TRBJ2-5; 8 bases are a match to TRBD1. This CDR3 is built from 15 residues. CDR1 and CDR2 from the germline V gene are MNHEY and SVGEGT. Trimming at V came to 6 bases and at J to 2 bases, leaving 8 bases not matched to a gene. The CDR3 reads CASSRGDRIQETQYF. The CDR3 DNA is TGTGCCAGCAGCCGCGGGGACAGGATTCAAGAGACCCAGTACTTC.

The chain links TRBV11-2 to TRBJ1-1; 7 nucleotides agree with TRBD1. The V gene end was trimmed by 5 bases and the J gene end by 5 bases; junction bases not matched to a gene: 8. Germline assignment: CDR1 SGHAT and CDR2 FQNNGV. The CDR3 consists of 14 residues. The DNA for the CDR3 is TGTGCCAGCAGCCCCGACAGGGTGGGAACTGAAGCTTTCTTT. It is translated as CASSPDRVGTEAFF. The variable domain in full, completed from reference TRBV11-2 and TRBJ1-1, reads EAGVAQSPRYKIIEKRQSVAFWCNPISGHATLYWYQQILGQGPKLLIQFQNNGVVDDSQLPKDRFSAERLKGVDSTLKIQPAKLEDSAVYLCASSPDRVGTEAFFGQGTRLTVV.

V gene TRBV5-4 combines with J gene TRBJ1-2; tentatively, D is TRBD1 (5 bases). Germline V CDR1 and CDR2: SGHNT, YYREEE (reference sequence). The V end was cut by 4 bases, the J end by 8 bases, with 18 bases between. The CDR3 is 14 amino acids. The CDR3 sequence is CASSPGRTPGGYTF. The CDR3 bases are TGTGCCAGCAGCCCAGGACGGACTCCAGGGGGCTACACCTTC.

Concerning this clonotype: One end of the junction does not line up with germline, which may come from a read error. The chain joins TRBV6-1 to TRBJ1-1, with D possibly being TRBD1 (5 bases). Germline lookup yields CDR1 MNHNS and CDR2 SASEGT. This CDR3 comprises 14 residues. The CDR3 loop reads CAGSEAIRAGEAFF. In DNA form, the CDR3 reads TGTGCCGGCAGTGAAGCAATCAGGGCCGGTGAAGCTTTCTTT.

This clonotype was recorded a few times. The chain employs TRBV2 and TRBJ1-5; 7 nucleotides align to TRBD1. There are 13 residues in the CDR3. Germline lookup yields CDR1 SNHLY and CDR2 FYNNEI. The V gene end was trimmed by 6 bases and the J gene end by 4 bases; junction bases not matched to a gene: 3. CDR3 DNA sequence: TGTGCCAGCAGGCAGGGGGGTAATCAGCCCCAGCATTTT. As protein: CASRQGGNQPQHF.

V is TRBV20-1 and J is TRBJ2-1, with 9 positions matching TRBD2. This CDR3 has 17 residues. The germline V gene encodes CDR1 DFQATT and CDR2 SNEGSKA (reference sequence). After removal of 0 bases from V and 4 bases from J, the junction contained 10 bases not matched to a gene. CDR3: CSARDRASGTRYNEQFF. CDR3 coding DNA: TGCAGTGCTAGAGATCGGGCTAGCGGGACAAGGTACAATGAGCAGTTCTTC.

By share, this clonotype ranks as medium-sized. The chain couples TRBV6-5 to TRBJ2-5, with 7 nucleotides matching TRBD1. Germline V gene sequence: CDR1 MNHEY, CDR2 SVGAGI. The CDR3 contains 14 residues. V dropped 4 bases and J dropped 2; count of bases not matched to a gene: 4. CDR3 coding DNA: TGTGCCAGCAGTTCCACACAGGGGCAAGAGACCCAGTACTTC. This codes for CASSSTQGQETQYF.

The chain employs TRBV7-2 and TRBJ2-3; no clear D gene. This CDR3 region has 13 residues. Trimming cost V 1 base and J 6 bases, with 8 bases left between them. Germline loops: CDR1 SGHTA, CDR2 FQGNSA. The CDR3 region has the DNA TGTGCCAGCAGCTTAGGATCGGGCGATACGCAGTATTTT. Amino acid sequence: CASSLGSGDTQYF.